This T cell receptor beta chain was recovered during a study of PD-1 blockade in classical Hodgkin lymphoma. Method: immunoSEQ multiplex PCR; TCRdb's copy keeps in-frame clones and lacks some. This sample has 40,000 to 45,000 clones, with about two thirds found just once. Indicated time point: cycle 4 day 1 (C4D1), after 6 weeks of nivolumab. Every patient experienced relapse after autologous stem cell transplantation, and brentuximab vedotin exposure varied. Germline-derived CDR1 and CDR2 are LNHDA and SQIVND (reference sequence). The V gene lost 0 bases and the J gene lost 4 bases, with 9 bases spanning the gap. The CDR3 has 14 amino acids.

The V gene is TRBV19, the J gene TRBJ1-2; the D gene is possibly TRBD1 (6 bases). The source material was peripheral blood mononuclear cells (PBMCs), sampled before the fourth cycle of nivolumab. This TCR was sampled from a human donor with classical Hodgkin lymphoma. The CDR3 coding sequence is TGTGCCAGTAGTATAGAGGGGGGCCCCTATGGCTACACCTTC. Amino acids: CASSIEGGPYGYTF.